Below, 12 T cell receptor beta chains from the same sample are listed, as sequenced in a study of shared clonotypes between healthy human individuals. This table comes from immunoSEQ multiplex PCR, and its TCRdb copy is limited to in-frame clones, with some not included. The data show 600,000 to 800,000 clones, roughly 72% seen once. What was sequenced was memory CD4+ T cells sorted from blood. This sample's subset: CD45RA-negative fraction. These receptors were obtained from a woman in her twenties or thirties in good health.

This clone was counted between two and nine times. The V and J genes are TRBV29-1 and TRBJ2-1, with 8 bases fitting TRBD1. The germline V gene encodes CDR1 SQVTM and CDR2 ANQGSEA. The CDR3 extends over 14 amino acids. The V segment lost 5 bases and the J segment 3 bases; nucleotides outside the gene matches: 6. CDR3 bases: TGCAGCGTTTCCCGGACAGGGATCTACAATGAGCAGTTCTTC. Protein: CSVSRTGIYNEQFF.

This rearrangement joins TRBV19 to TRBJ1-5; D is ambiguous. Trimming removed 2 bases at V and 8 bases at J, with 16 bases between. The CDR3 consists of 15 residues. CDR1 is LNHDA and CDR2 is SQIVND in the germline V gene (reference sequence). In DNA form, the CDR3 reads TGTGCCAGTAGTATAAACGGGCAGATGGTGGAGCCCCAGCATTTT. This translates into CASSINGQMVEPQHF.

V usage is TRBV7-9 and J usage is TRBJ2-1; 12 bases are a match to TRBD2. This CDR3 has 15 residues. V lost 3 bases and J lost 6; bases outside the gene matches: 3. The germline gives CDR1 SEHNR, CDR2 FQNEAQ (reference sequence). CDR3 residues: CASSFSSGRANEQFF. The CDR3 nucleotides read TGTGCCAGCAGCTTTTCTAGCGGGAGGGCCAATGAGCAGTTCTTC.

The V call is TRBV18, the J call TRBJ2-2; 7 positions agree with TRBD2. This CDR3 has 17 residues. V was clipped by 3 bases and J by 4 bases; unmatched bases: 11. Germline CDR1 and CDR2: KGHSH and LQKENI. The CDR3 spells CASSPDSRTRRTGELFF. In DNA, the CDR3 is TGTGCCAGCTCACCGGATTCGAGGACTAGACGCACCGGGGAGCTGTTTTTT.

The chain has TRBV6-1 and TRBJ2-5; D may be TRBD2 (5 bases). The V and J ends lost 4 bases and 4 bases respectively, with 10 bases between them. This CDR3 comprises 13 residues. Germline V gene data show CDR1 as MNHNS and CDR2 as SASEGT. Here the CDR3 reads CASSAGSGETQYF. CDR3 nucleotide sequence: TGTGCCAGCAGTGCGGGATCGGGAGAGACCCAGTACTTC.

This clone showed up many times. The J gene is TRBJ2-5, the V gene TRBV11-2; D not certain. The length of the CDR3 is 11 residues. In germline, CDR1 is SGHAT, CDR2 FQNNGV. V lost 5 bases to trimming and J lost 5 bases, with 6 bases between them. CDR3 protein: CASSNGETQYF. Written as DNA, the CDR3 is TGTGCCAGCAGCAATGGGGAGACCCAGTACTTC. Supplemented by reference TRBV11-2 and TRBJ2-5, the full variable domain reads EAGVAQSPRYKIIEKRQSVAFWCNPISGHATLYWYQQILGQGPKLLIQFQNNGVVDDSQLPKDRFSAERLKGVDSTLKIQPAKLEDSAVYLCASSNGETQYFGPGTRLLVL.

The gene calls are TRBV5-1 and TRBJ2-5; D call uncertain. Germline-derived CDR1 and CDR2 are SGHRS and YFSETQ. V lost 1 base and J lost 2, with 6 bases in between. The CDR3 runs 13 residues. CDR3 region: CASSLQQQETQYF. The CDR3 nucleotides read TGCGCCAGCAGCTTGCAGCAGCAAGAGACCCAGTACTTC.

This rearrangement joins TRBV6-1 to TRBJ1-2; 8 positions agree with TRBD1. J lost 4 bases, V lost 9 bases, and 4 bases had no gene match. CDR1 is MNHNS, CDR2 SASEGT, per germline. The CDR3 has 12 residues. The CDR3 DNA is TGTGCCAGGGGAGGACAGGGCTATGGCTACACCTTC. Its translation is CARGGQGYGYTF.

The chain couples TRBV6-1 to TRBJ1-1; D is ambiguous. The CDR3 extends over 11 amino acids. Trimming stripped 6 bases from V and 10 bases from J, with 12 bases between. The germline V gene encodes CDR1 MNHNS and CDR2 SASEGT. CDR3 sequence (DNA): TGTGCCAGCAGGAACTATGAGAGAGCTTTCTTT. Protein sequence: CASRNYERAFF.

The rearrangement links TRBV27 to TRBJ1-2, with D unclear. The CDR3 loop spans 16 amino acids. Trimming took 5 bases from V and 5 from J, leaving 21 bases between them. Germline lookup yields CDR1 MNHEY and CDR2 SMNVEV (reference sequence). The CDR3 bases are TGTGCCAGCAGTCCTTACAAGATTGGGCATCGGTATGGCTACACCTTC. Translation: CASSPYKIGHRYGYTF.

The chain's CDR3 is CSVLSRQGAYEQYF. CDR3 bases: TGCAGCGTGTTGTCGAGGCAGGGCGCCTACGAGCAGTACTTC. This chain links TRBV29-1 with TRBJ2-5; maybe TRBD1 (5 bases). The DNA end favors TRBJ2-7, so the J call may be wrong. The CDR3 covers 14 residues. Per the germline V gene, CDR1 is SQVTM and CDR2 is ANQGSEA.

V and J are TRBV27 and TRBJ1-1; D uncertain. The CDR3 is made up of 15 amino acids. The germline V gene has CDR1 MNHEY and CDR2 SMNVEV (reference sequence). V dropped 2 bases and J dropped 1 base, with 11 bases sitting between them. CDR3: CASSLQGIRNTEAFF. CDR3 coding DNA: TGTGCCAGCAGTTTACAAGGTATCCGGAACACTGAAGCTTTCTTT.